The 24 T cell receptor beta chains reported below all come from one sample, sequenced in a study of STAT5B mutations in CD4+ large granular lymphocyte leukemia. Some clones are missing from TCRdb's copy, which holds only in-frame ones; the method was immunoSEQ multiplex PCR. Of 23,000 or so clones detected, about 71% appear once; the ten largest clones hold less than 5%. Sequencing input: CD4+ T cells from blood buffy coats. The receptor source for this set is a human donor in good health.

The V gene is TRBV19, the J gene TRBJ1-3; D not certain. This CDR3 contains 13 residues. From germline, CDR1 is LNHDA and CDR2 SQIVND (reference sequence). V was shortened by 7 bases and J by 1 base, with 8 bases between the two germline ends. This CDR3 is CASTLPSGNTIYF. CDR3 in DNA: TGTGCCAGTACCCTCCCGTCTGGAAACACCATATATTTT.

This clone was found a few times. The chain is built from TRBV29-1 and TRBJ1-2, with 7 positions matching TRBD1. V dropped 5 bases and J dropped 3; count of bases not matched to a gene: 3. CDR3 length equals 12 residues. The germline CDR1 and CDR2 sequences are SQVTM and ANQGSEA. The CDR3 DNA is TGCAGCGTTTGGCAGGGGGACTATGGCTACACCTTC. This sequence encodes CSVWQGDYGYTF.

The rearrangement links TRBV5-4 to TRBJ2-1; D perhaps matches TRBD1 (6 bases). Trimming shortened V by 7 bases and J by 2 bases, and 10 bases separated the two germline ends. Germline V lookup: CDR1 SGHNT, CDR2 YYREEE (reference sequence). The CDR3 sequence is 13 residues long. CDR3 region: CASGTLTYNEQFF. DNA of the CDR3: TGTGCCAGCGGGACACTTACCTACAATGAGCAGTTCTTC.

This clone appeared once. The V and J genes are TRBV6-1 and TRBJ2-7; TRBD1 matches at 7 bases. V lost 1 base to trimming and J lost 6 bases; unmatched junction nucleotides: 12. From germline, CDR1 is MNHNS and CDR2 SASEGT. This CDR3 contains 16 residues. CDR3 in DNA: TGTGCCAGCAGTGAAGGGGTCGGGACAGCGAATGTCGAGCAGTACTTC. This encodes CASSEGVGTANVEQYF.

The CDR3 is CASSLRLANTGELFF. CDR3 bases: TGTGCCAGCAGCTTAAGACTAGCGAACACCGGGGAGCTGTTTTTT. The rearrangement joins TRBV7-2 to TRBJ2-2, with D tentatively TRBD2 (6 bases). Germline CDR1 reads SGHTA; CDR2 reads FQGNSA. The CDR3 is 15 residues long. V was cut by 2 bases and J by 0 bases, with 7 bases left in between.

The rearrangement uses TRBV11-2 and TRBJ2-7; D gene uncertain. Germline V CDR1 and CDR2: SGHAT, FQNNGV. V was cut by 5 bases and J by 1 base, with 15 bases left in between. The CDR3 covers 15 residues. The CDR3 loop is CASSQPGGGSYEQYF. CDR3 nucleotide sequence: TGTGCCAGCAGCCAACCCGGCGGCGGATCCTACGAGCAGTACTTC.

The chain carries TRBV5-4 and TRBJ2-5; D is undetermined. The V end was cut by 6 bases, the J end by 1 base, with 16 bases between. From germline, CDR1 is SGHNT and CDR2 YYREEE (reference sequence). The CDR3 runs to 15 residues. CDR3 sequence reads: CASTVVGRVQETQYF. In DNA, the CDR3 is TGTGCCAGCACCGTAGTCGGACGGGTCCAAGAGACCCAGTACTTC. Full variable domain (missing parts from reference TRBV5-4 and TRBJ2-5): ETGVTQSPTHLIKTRGQQVTLRCSSQSGHNTVSWYQQALGQGPQFIFQYYREEENGRGNFPPRFSGLQFPNYSSELNVNALELDDSALYLCASTVVGRVQETQYFGPGTRLLVL.

The genes are TRBV5-1 and TRBJ2-3, with D tentatively TRBD2 (6 bases). Germline CDR1 is SGHRS and CDR2 is YFSETQ. Trimming shortened V by 4 bases and J by 11 bases, and 17 bases separated the two germline ends. The CDR3 length is 13 residues. CDR3 bases: TGCGCCAGCAGCCTACCCGGGGGTTTGATGCAGTATTTT. Protein sequence: CASSLPGGLMQYF.

V and J are TRBV29-1 and TRBJ2-7; TRBD1 matches 12 bases. Trimming at V came to 3 bases and at J to 5 bases, leaving 5 bases not matched to a gene. Germline CDR1 and CDR2: SQVTM and ANQGSEA. This CDR3 comprises 14 residues. The CDR3 here is CSVEGTGGYNEQYF. The CDR3, as DNA: TGCAGCGTTGAGGGGACAGGGGGCTACAACGAGCAGTACTTC.

In DNA form, the CDR3 reads TGTGCCACCAGGGGAACTAGCGGAACGCCCATGCAGTATTTT. Translating gives CATRGTSGTPMQYF. V gene TRBV15 combines with J gene TRBJ2-3, with 8 bases aligning to TRBD2. J was trimmed by 11 bases and V by 6 bases; bases with no gene match: 13. From germline, CDR1 is LNHNV and CDR2 YYDKDF (reference sequence). This CDR3 has 14 residues.

CDR3 sequence reads: CASSRTGNYGYTF. Written as DNA, the CDR3 is TGTGCCAGCAGCCGGACCGGGAACTATGGCTACACCTTC. The rearrangement uses TRBV5-6 and TRBJ1-2, with D unresolved. CDR3 size: 13 residues. V lost 4 bases and J 2 bases, leaving 9 bases between the germline ends. Germline V gives CDR1 SGHDT, CDR2 YYEEEE.

The V gene is TRBV27, the J gene TRBJ2-7, with 12 bases fitting TRBD2. Trimming took 6 bases from V and 3 from J; bases not matched to a gene: 6. Germline CDR1 and CDR2: MNHEY and SMNVEV (reference sequence). This CDR3 comprises 15 residues. This CDR3 is CASSLTSGRRYEQYF. The CDR3 DNA reads as TGTGCCAGCAGCCTCACTAGCGGGAGGCGCTACGAGCAGTACTTC.

The chain links TRBV19 to TRBJ2-1, with D perhaps assigned TRBD1 or TRBD2 (6 bases each). Germline V lookup: CDR1 LNHDA, CDR2 SQIVND (reference sequence). The ends were cut back, 5 bases at V and 6 bases at J, with 20 bases in the middle. The CDR3 extends over 16 amino acids. CDR3 in DNA: TGTGCCAGTAGTCCCAAGACTAGAGGGGGTGGCAATGAGCAGTTCTTC. Its translation is CASSPKTRGGGNEQFF.

The V and J genes are TRBV28 and TRBJ2-5; a possible D gene is TRBD1 (6 bases). The closer fit of TRBJ2-7 to the DNA end suggests the J call may be wrong. The CDR3 sequence is 14 residues long. Germline CDR1 and CDR2: MDHEN and SYDVKM. The CDR3 sequence: CASGALGATYEQYF. The CDR3 region has the DNA TGTGCCAGCGGGGCATTGGGGGCTACCTACGAGCAGTACTTC.

V is TRBV10-3 and J is TRBJ2-5; 11 nucleotides match TRBD2. This CDR3 region has 14 residues. CDR1 is ENHRY and CDR2 is SYGVKD in the germline V gene. V lost 10 bases, J lost 5 bases, and 9 bases stayed unmatched. This chain's CDR3 is CATAPLAGVETQYF. The CDR3 nucleotides read TGTGCCACCGCCCCACTAGCGGGAGTGGAGACCCAGTACTTC.

This chain uses TRBV7-9 with TRBJ2-5; TRBD1 aligns across 7 bases. The CDR3 extends over 16 amino acids. Per the germline V gene, CDR1 is SEHNR and CDR2 is FQNEAQ (reference sequence). With V trimmed by 3 bases and J by 5 bases, 12 bases remained unmatched. The DNA for the CDR3 is TGTGCCAGCAGCTTGCTTGTCCCAGGGGGAATGGAGACCCAGTACTTC. Protein sequence: CASSLLVPGGMETQYF.

This sequence joins TRBV5-4 and TRBJ1-4; D is possibly TRBD1 (6 bases). Trimming left V 2 bases short and J 0 bases short, with 14 bases between. The CDR3 has 17 amino acids. Germline V gene sequence: CDR1 SGHNT, CDR2 YYREEE (reference sequence). CDR3 sequence: CASSLQGLGATNEKLFF. Written as DNA, the CDR3 is TGTGCCAGCAGCTTACAGGGACTGGGAGCAACTAATGAAAAACTGTTTTTT.

Only one count was recorded for this clone. The J gene is TRBJ2-7, the V gene TRBV6-5; 7 bases align to TRBD1. Losses at the gene ends were 0 bases for V and 1 base for J; bases not matched to a gene: 3. The CDR3 loop spans 15 amino acids. Germline V CDR1 and CDR2: MNHEY, SVGAGI. The CDR3 loop is CASSYSWDSSYEQYF. CDR3 bases: TGTGCCAGCAGTTACTCCTGGGACAGTTCCTACGAGCAGTACTTC.

The chain couples TRBV10-3 to TRBJ2-5, with D possibly being TRBD1 (5 bases). V gave up 2 bases and J gave up 3 bases, with 7 bases separating them. The CDR3 loop spans 13 amino acids. Per germline, CDR1 ENHRY and CDR2 SYGVKD. The CDR3 DNA follows: TGTGCCATCAGTGAGGGCAGGGAAGAGACCCAGTACTTC. Translating gives CAISEGREETQYF.

The genes are TRBV28 and TRBJ1-1, with unresolved D. Trimming removed 4 bases from V and 4 bases from J, with 19 bases in between. This CDR3 comprises 16 residues. CDR1 is MDHEN and CDR2 is SYDVKM in the germline V gene. CDR3 protein: CASSSVDWVILTEAFF. CDR3 nucleotides: TGTGCCAGCAGTTCCGTAGATTGGGTAATTCTCACTGAAGCTTTCTTT.

V and J are TRBV6-5 and TRBJ2-2, with a tentative D call TRBD2 (5 bases). Germline V gives CDR1 MNHEY, CDR2 SVGAGI. This CDR3 spans 15 amino acids. Between the trimmed V and J ends, which lost 10 bases and 0 bases, there was a span of 15 bases. CDR3 in amino acids: CAIQAQRTNTGELFF. The CDR3 DNA reads TGTGCCATCCAAGCTCAGCGGACGAACACCGGGGAGCTGTTTTTT.

This sequence joins TRBV14 and TRBJ2-2; D is unclear. The germline CDR1 and CDR2 sequences are SGHDN and FVKESK. The V end was cut by 1 base, the J end by 6 bases, with 3 bases between. This CDR3 contains 12 residues. This CDR3 reads CASSQGPGELFF. The CDR3 DNA is TGTGCCAGCAGCCAAGGCCCCGGGGAGCTGTTTTTT.

This clone occurred once. The chain couples TRBV5-6 to TRBJ2-3, with D hard to call. CDR3 length: 15 amino acids. With 0 bases removed from V and 4 bases from J, the gap between germline ends came to 12 bases. The V gene's germline CDR1 is SGHDT and CDR2 YYEEEE. The CDR3 region has the DNA TGTGCCAGCAGCTTGGAGCTCAGTAGGCCAGATACGCAGTATTTT. Amino acid sequence: CASSLELSRPDTQYF.

CDR3 protein: CASSQEGYNYGYTF. CDR3 coding DNA: TGTGCCAGCAGCCAAGAGGGTTATAACTATGGCTACACCTTC. The chain uses TRBV4-2 and TRBJ1-2; no firm D call. The CDR3 runs 14 residues. Trimming stripped 0 bases from V and 1 base from J, with 6 bases between. Germline V gene data show CDR1 as LGHNA and CDR2 as YNFKEQ.